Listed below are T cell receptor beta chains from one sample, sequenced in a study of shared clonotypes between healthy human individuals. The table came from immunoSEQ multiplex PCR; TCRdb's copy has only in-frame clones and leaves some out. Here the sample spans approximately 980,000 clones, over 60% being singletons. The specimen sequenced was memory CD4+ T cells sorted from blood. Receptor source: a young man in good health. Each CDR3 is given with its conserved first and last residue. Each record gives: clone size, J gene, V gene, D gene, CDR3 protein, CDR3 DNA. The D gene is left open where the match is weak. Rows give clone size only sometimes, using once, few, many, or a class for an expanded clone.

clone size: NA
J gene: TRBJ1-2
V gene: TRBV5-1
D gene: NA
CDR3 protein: CASSFTANYGYTF
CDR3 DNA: TGCGCCAGCAGCTTCACAGCTAACTATGGCTACACCTTC

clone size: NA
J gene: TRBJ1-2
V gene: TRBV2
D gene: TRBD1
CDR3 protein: CASSKGQGVSYGYTF
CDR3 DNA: TGTGCCAGCAGCAAGGGACAGGGGGTTTCCTATGGCTACACCTTC

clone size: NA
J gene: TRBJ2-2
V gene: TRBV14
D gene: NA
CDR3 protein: CASSRTTATGELFF
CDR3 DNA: TGTGCCAGCAGCCGTACGACAGCGACCGGGGAGCTGTTTTTT

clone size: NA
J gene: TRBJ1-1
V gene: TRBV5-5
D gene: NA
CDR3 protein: CASSFHIGGTEAFF
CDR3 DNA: TGTGCCAGCAGCTTCCACATCGGCGGCACTGAAGCTTTCTTT

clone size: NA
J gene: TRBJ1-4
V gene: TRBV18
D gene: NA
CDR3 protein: CASRLIEGGTNEKLFF
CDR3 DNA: TGTGCCAGCCGACTGATTGAAGGGGGGACTAATGAAAAACTGTTTTTT

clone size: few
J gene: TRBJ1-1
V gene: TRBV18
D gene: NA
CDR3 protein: CASSPPEHHHAFF
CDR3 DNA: TGTGCCAGCTCACCACCGGAGCATCATCATGCTTTCTTT

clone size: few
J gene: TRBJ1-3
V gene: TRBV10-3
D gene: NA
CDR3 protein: CAIRPGEVGNTIYF
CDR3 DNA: TGTGCCATCAGGCCAGGGGAAGTTGGAAACACCATATATTTT

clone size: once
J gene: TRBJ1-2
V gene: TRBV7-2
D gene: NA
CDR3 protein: CASSFDSTSYTF
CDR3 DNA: TGTGCCAGCAGCTTTGACAGCACGAGCTACACCTTC

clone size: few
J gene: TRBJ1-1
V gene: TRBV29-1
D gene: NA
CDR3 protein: CSVNTEAFF
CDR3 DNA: TGCAGCGTGAACACTGAAGCTTTCTTT

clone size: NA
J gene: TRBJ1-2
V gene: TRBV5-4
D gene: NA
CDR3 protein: CASSSYRGDGYTF
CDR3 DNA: TGTGCCAGCAGCTCCTACCGGGGGGATGGCTACACCTTC

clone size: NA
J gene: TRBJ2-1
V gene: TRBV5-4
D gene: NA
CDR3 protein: CASSLKADNEQFF
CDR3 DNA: TGTGCCAGCAGCTTGAAAGCCGACAATGAGCAGTTCTTC

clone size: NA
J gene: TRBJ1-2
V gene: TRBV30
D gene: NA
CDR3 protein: CACGVYGYTF
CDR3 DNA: TGTGCCTGTGGGGTCTATGGCTACACCTTC

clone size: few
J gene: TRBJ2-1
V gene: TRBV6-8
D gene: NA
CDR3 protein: CASSYVSFF
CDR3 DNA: TGTGCCAGCAGTTACGTCTCGTTCTTC

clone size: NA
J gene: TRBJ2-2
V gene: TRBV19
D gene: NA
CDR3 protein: CASSIMGSNTGELFF
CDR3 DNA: TGTGCCAGTAGTATAATGGGGTCAAACACCGGGGAGCTGTTTTTT

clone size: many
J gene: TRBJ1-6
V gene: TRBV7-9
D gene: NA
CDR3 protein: CASSKGGASPLHF
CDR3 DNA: TGTGCCAGCTCTAAGGGAGGGGCTTCACCCCTCCACTTT

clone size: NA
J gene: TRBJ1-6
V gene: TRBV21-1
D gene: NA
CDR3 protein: CASSSRHGPLHF
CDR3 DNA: TGTGCCAGCAGCTCGCGCCATGGGCCCCTCCACTTT

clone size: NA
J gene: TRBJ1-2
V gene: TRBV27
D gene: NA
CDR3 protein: CASSFSGDYGYTF
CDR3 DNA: TGTGCCAGCAGTTTCTCGGGGGACTATGGCTACACCTTC

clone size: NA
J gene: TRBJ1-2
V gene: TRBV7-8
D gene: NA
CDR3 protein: CASSLAPGRGRTGF
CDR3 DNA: TGTGCCAGCAGCTTAGCCCCAGGACGGGGGCGCACTGGATTC

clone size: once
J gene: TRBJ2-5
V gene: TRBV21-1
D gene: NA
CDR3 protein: CASNLELAGGETQYF
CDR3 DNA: TGTGCCAGCAACCTAGAACTAGCGGGAGGGGAGACCCAGTACTTC

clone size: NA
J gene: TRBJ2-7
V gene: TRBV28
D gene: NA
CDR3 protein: CASTGVYEQYF
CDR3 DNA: TGTGCCAGCACTGGGGTCTACGAGCAGTACTTC

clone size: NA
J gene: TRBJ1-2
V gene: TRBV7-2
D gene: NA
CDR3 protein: CASSLNGNYGYTF
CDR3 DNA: TGTGCCAGCAGCTTGAATGGAAACTATGGCTACACCTTC

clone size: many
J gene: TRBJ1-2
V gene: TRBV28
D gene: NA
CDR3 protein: CASSLPGVNSYGYTF
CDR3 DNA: TGTGCCAGCAGTTTACCAGGGGTCAATAGCTATGGCTACACCTTC

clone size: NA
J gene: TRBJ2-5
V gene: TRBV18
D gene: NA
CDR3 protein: CASSPLIAGNGQETQYF
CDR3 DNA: TGTGCCAGCTCACCGCTAATCGCAGGTAACGGCCAAGAGACCCAGTACTTC

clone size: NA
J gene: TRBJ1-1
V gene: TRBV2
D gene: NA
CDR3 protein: CASGLTGLNTEAFF
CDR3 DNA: TGTGCCAGCGGACTGACAGGATTGAACACTGAAGCTTTCTTT

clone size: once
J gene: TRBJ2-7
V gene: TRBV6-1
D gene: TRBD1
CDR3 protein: CASSLGQGNEQYF
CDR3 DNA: TGTGCCAGCAGCCTGGGACAGGGAAACGAGCAGTACTTC

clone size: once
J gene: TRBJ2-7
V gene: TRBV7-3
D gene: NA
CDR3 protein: CASSQGLYEQYF
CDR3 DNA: TGTGCCAGCAGCCAGGGACTCTACGAGCAGTACTTC